These 2 T cell receptor beta chains share one sample of origin, sequenced in a study of T cells in Graves' hyperthyroidism and ophthalmopathy. RNA transcripts provided the source from which TCR beta CDR3 regions were amplified. TCR CDR3 regions were first amplified by RT-PCR with HTBI primers. MiXCR, applied by TCRdb to the multiplex PCR reads, yields one record per CDR3 protein. The sample yields some 250,000 distinct CDR3 sequences, 13% to 15% seen once. The sample taken for sequencing was blood. The source of these receptors is a woman in her fifties or sixties with Graves' hyperthyroidism that later progressed to Graves' ophthalmopathy.

This clonotype was observed many times. The CDR3 bases are TGTGCCAGCAGCTACCAGGACTACCATGGGGGTTACGAGCAGTACTTC. It is translated as CASSYQDYHGGYEQYF. This chain connects TRBV13 to TRBJ2-7; D may be TRBD2 (6 bases). The CDR3 totals 16 residues. The V end lost 4 bases, the J end lost 4 bases, and 20 bases lay between the germline ends. Germline-derived CDR1 and CDR2 are PRHDT and FYEKMQ (reference sequence).

At least ten counts were recorded for this clonotype. V and J are TRBV13 and TRBJ1-2; D is perhaps TRBD1 (5 bases). V was clipped by 6 bases and J by 6 bases, with 11 bases between them. Germline V gene data show CDR1 as PRHDT and CDR2 as FYEKMQ (reference sequence). The CDR3 loop spans 12 amino acids. The CDR3 nucleotides are TGTGCCAGCAGTAGGGGAGGGAATGGCTACACCTTC. This encodes CASSRGGNGYTF.